Given below is one TCR beta chain in context. This entry comes from a study of technical replicates of blood from several donors. Profiled with immunoSEQ multiplex PCR; TCRdb holds only in-frame clones, not every one. The repertoire holds 60,000 or so clones, with roughly 97% as singletons. Trimming took 4 bases from V and 1 from J; bases not matched to a gene: 8. This CDR3 spans 16 amino acids. Germline lookup yields CDR1 SGHRS and CDR2 YFSETQ. Sequencing input: T cells isolated from PBMCs. V and J are TRBV5-1 and TRBJ2-1, with 7 bases aligning to TRBD2. The TCR was taken from a human donor in good health. CDR3 nucleotides: TGCGCCAGCAGCCCAAGGGGAGGGCCGTCCTACAATGAGCAGTTCTTC. Protein sequence: CASSPRGGPSYNEQFF.